This entry describes one TCR beta chain. The data were produced by immunoSEQ multiplex PCR, yet TCRdb's version contains in-frame clones alone and is incomplete. The sample lists about 20,000 clones, approximately 84% occurring once. This sample is drawn from a study of lymphopenia after photon versus proton radiotherapy. Germline values: CDR1 SNHLY, CDR2 FYNNEI. The V gene end was trimmed by 7 bases and the J gene end by 0 bases; junction bases not matched to a gene: 5. CDR3 size: 15 residues. The genes are TRBV2 and TRBJ1-3; 8 bases map to TRBD1. The material was peripheral blood, obtained from a patient treated with photon-based radiotherapy. The clonotype was recovered from a woman in her forties or fifties with pancreatic cancer. CDR3 region: CASKGTGFSGNTIYF. The DNA for the CDR3 is TGTGCCAGCAAGGGGACAGGCTTCTCTGGAAACACCATATATTTT. Filled out from reference TRBV2 and TRBJ1-3, the complete variable domain reads EPEVTQTPSHQVTQMGQEVILRCVPISNHLYFYWYRQILGQKVEFLVSFYNNEISEKSEIFDDQFSVERPDGSNFTLKIRSTKLEDSAMYFCASKGTGFSGNTIYFGEGSWLTVV.